The clone carrying this T cell receptor (beta chain) has ten or more counts. This sample is drawn from a study of blood T cells in healthy people across ages. Study as a whole: Roughly one uniquely barcoded beta molecule per two T cells was captured.

With each sample, at least 5 micrograms of total RNA were extracted. V trimming: 2 bases; J trimming: 1 base; junction bases outside the gene matches: 11. The CDR3 loop spans 19 amino acids. Germline loops: CDR1 MGHRA, CDR2 YSYEKL. A J-beta primer mix and a sample-barcoded 5' primer were used in a second PCR of about 7 to 12 cycles. Every sample produced at least 3 million CDR3-containing paired-end reads. TCRdb re-called the 5' RACE reads through MiXCR, storing one row per CDR3 protein. The profile shows around 650,000 distinct CDR3 sequences, roughly 43% of them singletons. The gene calls are TRBV4-1 and TRBJ2-2; 9 nucleotides align to TRBD1. This clonotype originated in a man of 80 years or more in good health. Source material: blood. The CDR3 coding sequence is TGCGCCAGCAGCCAACAAAACAGGGGGCGCTTGCTGAACACCGGGGAGCTGTTTTTT. Amino acids: CASSQQNRGRLLNTGELFF.